These 9 T cell receptor beta chains were all obtained from the same sample, sequenced in a study of T cell responses to AZD1222 COVID-19 vaccine. The table came from immunoSEQ multiplex PCR; TCRdb's copy has only in-frame clones and leaves some out. The data contain roughly 100,000 clones, 75% to 90% of them singletons. Material: peripheral blood, obtained 28 days after the second AZD1222 dose. The receptors were sampled from an adult who received the AZD1222 COVID-19 vaccine.

The rearrangement uses TRBV2 and TRBJ1-2; D unclear. Germline V CDR1 and CDR2: SNHLY, FYNNEI. Trimming removed 6 bases from V and 4 bases from J, with 12 bases in between. The CDR3 loop spans 13 amino acids. CDR3 sequence reads: CASSALEGYGYTF. CDR3 sequence (DNA): TGTGCCAGCAGCGCCCTGGAGGGCTATGGCTACACCTTC.

This chain links TRBV4-3 with TRBJ1-1, with 8 bases lining up with TRBD1. V gave up 1 base and J gave up 1 base; unmatched junction bases: 5. Germline V gene data show CDR1 as LGHNA and CDR2 as YSLEER. This CDR3 contains 16 residues. DNA for the CDR3: TGCGCCAGCAGCCAAGGGCGACAGGGGTCGAACACTGAAGCTTTCTTT. This encodes CASSQGRQGSNTEAFF.

This clone was seen once. This chain links TRBV4-2 with TRBJ2-7; TRBD2 matches at 8 bases. After removal of 4 bases from V and 0 bases from J, the junction contained 2 bases not matched to a gene. The CDR3 consists of 14 residues. Germline CDR1 LGHNA, CDR2 YNFKEQ. The chain's CDR3 is CASSPAGDSYEQYF. The CDR3 nucleotides are TGTGCCAGCAGCCCAGCGGGGGACTCCTACGAGCAGTACTTC.

The chain is built from TRBV5-4 and TRBJ2-7, with TRBD2 identical over 12 bases. From germline, CDR1 is SGHNT and CDR2 YYREEE (reference sequence). V shed 4 bases, J shed 3 bases, and the junction held 11 bases outside the gene matches. This CDR3 contains 17 residues. CDR3: CASSPTMLAGGGYEQYF. The CDR3 DNA is TGTGCCAGCAGCCCCACGATGCTAGCGGGAGGGGGCTACGAGCAGTACTTC.

The rearrangement uses TRBV18 and TRBJ1-1, with D uncertain. The CDR3 has 13 residues. V was trimmed by 3 bases and J by 10 bases, leaving 15 bases between them. Germline V CDR1 and CDR2: KGHSH, LQKENI. The CDR3 DNA reads as TGTGCCAGCTCACCCCGCCTAGGGCAAGGAGCTTTCTTT. Translated: CASSPRLGQGAFF.

The rearrangement uses TRBV6-5 and TRBJ1-1; 7 bases map to TRBD1. The V and J ends lost 11 bases and 8 bases, in that order; junction bases with no gene match: 11. Germline CDR1 and CDR2: MNHEY and SVGAGI. There are 12 residues in the CDR3. The CDR3 coding sequence is TGTGCCGGACGCTATCAGACAGGGGAAGCTTTCTTT. Translating gives CAGRYQTGEAFF.

CDR3 sequence (DNA): TGTGCCAGCAGTCCGGGACGAAGCTCCTACAATGAGCAGTTCTTC. Protein: CASSPGRSSYNEQFF. The chain employs TRBV7-9 and TRBJ2-1; TRBD1 or TRBD2 may be the D gene (5 bases each). Germline V gene lookup returns CDR1 SEHNR and CDR2 FQNEAQ (reference sequence). This CDR3 region has 15 residues. Trimming took 6 bases from V and 0 from J, leaving 12 bases between them.

This chain uses TRBV7-9 with TRBJ2-7; no firm D call. This CDR3 has 14 amino acids. From germline, CDR1 is SEHNR and CDR2 FQNEAQ (reference sequence). V lost 3 bases and J lost 0, with 9 bases in between. Written as DNA, the CDR3 is TGTGCCAGCAGCTTTAGTATTAGCTCCTACGAGCAGTACTTC. The encoded protein is CASSFSISSYEQYF.

The chain uses TRBV5-1 and TRBJ2-1, with TRBD2 as a possible D gene (6 bases). V lost 2 bases and J 8 bases, leaving 14 bases between the germline ends. Germline V CDR1 and CDR2: SGHRS, YFSETQ. This CDR3 comprises 14 residues. The CDR3 nucleotides read TGCGCCAGCAGCTTACTTAGCGGAGCCCATGAGCAGTTCTTC. Its translation is CASSLLSGAHEQFF.